This entry concerns a single TCR beta chain. The sample holds a few counts of this clone. Its antigen is unknown. No much larger clone is present one base from it, and per-base qualities are unavailable. The method behind the library was the immunoSEQ multiplex PCR assay. The multiplex PCR relied on a mix of 60 forward primers for TCR Vbeta segments and 13 reverse primers for TCR Jbeta segments. The CDR3 region of rearranged TCR beta genes was amplified from genomic DNA by a multiplex PCR assay. The Illumina HiSeq System was used to sequence the amplified TCR beta libraries as 87-base-pair reads. Turning to the authors' computational methods: A later analysis tallied 75 million to 95 million unique TCR beta chains across the 666 repertoires, and about 12 million of those chains were shared by two or more donors. Raw reads were error-corrected and collapsed into unique sequences with a nearest-neighbor algorithm that merged closely related sequences to remove PCR and sequencing errors. V, D and J gene segments were assigned by aligning CDR3 sequences to IMGT reference sequences. For a sequence to be retained, at least a six-nucleotide match to both a V gene segment and a J gene segment was required. A rearrangement was called productive if the CDR3 had no stop codons and remained in frame with V and J, and every other rearrangement was called non-productive. CDR3 was defined according to IMGT convention as the region running from the second conserved V-encoded cysteine to the conserved J-encoded phenylalanine. Sequences without an unambiguous match to a single V gene segment were excluded from the earlier analysis of about 640 of the donors. An earlier analysis of roughly 590 of the donors called V segments functional above 56.7% productive rearrangements and segregating when the between-donor standard deviation exceeded 5%. A statistical classification framework was built to diagnose cytomegalovirus status from the catalog of TCR beta chain sequences. In a later analysis, V and J genes were assigned by comparing TCR nucleotide sequences against IMGT/GENE-DB human TR gene sequences. In a later analysis, CDR3 sequences and most-parsimonious VDJ recombination scenarios were assigned using the TCRdist pipeline. In a later analysis, each TCR beta chain was defined by its CDR3 amino acid sequence together with its V-gene family, and reads without a unique V-gene family were excluded. As a way to deal with suspected cross-contamination and a sequencing artifact, a later analysis dropped 450 to 600 nucleotide sequences that were highly shared and had low generation probability. In a later analysis, a clonal expansion index was calculated for each public chain from normalized within-repertoire ranks of inferred template counts. A later analysis computed generation probabilities with a VDJ recombination model fitted to out-of-frame rearrangements, and checked the results against IGoR. In a later analysis, hypergeometric tests were used to score TCR-TCR, TCR-HLA and TCR-CMV co-occurrence, with a repertoire-size bias correction applied to TCR pairs. In a later analysis, false discovery rates were estimated by permuting HLA or CMV assignments 20 times. In a later analysis, co-occurring TCRs were grouped using DBSCAN, and TCRdist sequence similarity was added for clustering within HLA-allele-positive subsets. Co-occurrence clustering excluded repertoires with fewer than 30,000 or more than 120,000 public chains, plus five with anomalous nucleotide sharing. TCRdb retrieved this table from immuneACCESS and kept in-frame rearrangements only. Not all clones are present; in checked studies, unresolved V genes account for under half, and no reason is known for the remainder. V and J calls and clone size are those listed in that table; D and trimming were worked out from the DNA. The sample profile shows some 130,000 clones; less than 85% of them were found once. Together, the top ten hold approximately 10% of the sample.

In total, 666 healthy bone marrow donors made up the cohort. All cohort members were sampled while nominally healthy, although unrecorded immune exposures were likely present. The donor tested CMV seropositive and was one of the 289 seropositive cohort members. Every donor gave a peripheral blood sample, and the peripheral blood mononuclear cells from that sample were used for TCR beta sequencing. The Qiagen DNeasy Blood Extraction Kit was used to extract genomic DNA from the blood cell samples. Unmatched junction bases come to 3, with V trimmed by 3 bases and J by 8 bases. CDR1 is given as SGHNT and CDR2 as YYREEE, both from the germline V gene (reference sequence). Counted from cysteine to phenylalanine, this CDR3 has 13 amino acids. Left in the record is the CDR3 DNA by itself, 39 bases read in frame from the first base. This sample is drawn from a study of cytomegalovirus exposure and HLA in healthy donors (dated by TCRdb to 2016 to 2017). For the wider study: An earlier analysis of several hundred of the donors reported approximately 300 Gb of sequence data and around 110 million unique TCR beta sequences from 190 million or so T cells. About 330 gigabases of sequencing data and roughly 80 million unique TCR sequences made up an early release that covered approximately 620 HLA-typed donors. The genetic ancestry cluster associated with self-reported Caucasian donors included about four fifths of the roughly 360 genotyped donors. The study aimed to test whether cataloging public T cell receptors could reveal signatures of past pathogen exposure. The T cell repertoires of 550 to 850 subjects were profiled by immunosequencing and related to cytomegalovirus serostatus. Along with the approximately 670-subject first cohort, a separate validation cohort of 120 different subjects was used. To predict cytomegalovirus infection status, the study brought together high-throughput TCR immunosequencing, statistical association of individual TCRs with disease status, and machine learning. To study patterns of TCR occurrence, a later analysis re-analyzed previously published TCR beta repertoires from several hundred donors and added high-resolution HLA genotyping. Rather than using new phenotypic data, the later analysis identified candidate immune exposures from TCR beta sequences and from how often those sequences occurred across donors. An earlier analysis of fewer than 750 of the donors used high-throughput TCR beta sequencing to judge whether each TCR beta V gene segment behaved as functional or pseudogenic. Donor age, sex, ethnicity and CMV serostatus were compiled alongside the repertoire data. In a later genetic analysis, genome-wide SNP genotypes for about 65% of the roughly 700 donors were used, and that subset was treated as a discovery cohort. All discovery cohort repertoires had been generated using a single sequencing platform. Class I and class II HLA loci were covered by the typing at four-digit resolution. The number of typed donors differed by locus: roughly 629-640 for A, B, C, DRB1 and DQB1; 522 for DQA1; some 590 for DPA1; and some 430 for DPB1. Several DR-DQ haplotypes were treated as single units for association and clustering because of strong linkage in the cohort. Across about 370 genotyped donors of the cohort, an average of approximately 220,000 unique TCR beta nucleotide sequences per donor were sequenced, and roughly 17% of those sequences were non-productive.

Beyond this particular receptor, the publication reports: In this cohort, only TCR beta chains were sequenced, and detectable features were limited by the absence of alpha or paired-chain data. According to a later genetic analysis, donors in an Asian-associated ancestry cluster had fewer N-insertions in productive TCRs than the approximately 630-donor mean. A later analysis found that HLA-associated TCR beta chains were more clonally expanded and had lower generation probabilities than equally common non-associated chains. Some IMGT-functional V segments, including TRBV6-2 and TRBV6-3, could not be distinguished by the 87-base-pair reads and were therefore excluded. The study gave a list of about 150 TCR beta chains associated with cytomegalovirus. In an earlier analysis of 450 to 750 of the donors, most TCR beta V segments appeared in productive rearrangements about 87% or about 30% of the time, broadly matching IMGT annotations. Because HLA typing was missing for some donors at each locus, association tests included only the typed subset. Because counts were too low, roughly 18 rarely observed V segments, including chromosome 9 orphons, were left out of the earlier analysis of about 500 of the donors. A further reported finding was that TCR beta sequences accurately predicted the HLA-A and HLA-B alleles for most subjects in the first cohort. Roughly uniform sequencing depth across donors was assumed in presence/absence analyses, although this assumption may not hold. Most TCR sequences were seen in very few donors, while some public TCRs were found in many individuals. The sequencing pipeline was judged likely to have produced a cluster of highly shared sequence variants as a technical artifact. In a later analysis, some 18,000 TCR beta sequences were associated with specific HLA alleles at a false discovery rate of 0.05. Linkage disequilibrium might explain the correlated functional status among segregating V segments, but an unknown experimental factor could not be ruled out. In both the original and validation cohorts, the classifier was reported to diagnose cytomegalovirus status with high specificity and sensitivity. In a later analysis, TCR association rates were found to vary across HLA loci, with the most associated TCRs seen for DRB1 alleles and the fewest for HLA-C alleles. For the cohort, immune exposure information was limited to CMV serostatus. When HLA alleles, especially DR and DQ, strongly co-occurred, TCR associations were difficult to assign to individual alleles. A later genetic analysis associated a missense DCLRE1C variant with V-gene and J-gene trimming of TCR beta chains, and an independent cohort replicated the association. In a later analysis, several top co-occurrence clusters were reported to appear linked to parvovirus B19, influenza, CMV and Epstein-Barr virus. It was suggested by the authors that the approach could potentially be generalized to other disease states and immunological phenotypes. In vitro tests confirmed that a few of the cytomegalovirus-associated TCR beta chains recognize cytomegalovirus antigens. In a later analysis, most CMV-associated TCR beta chains were found to appear HLA-restricted, with HLA associations seemingly driven largely by CMV exposure.

Recombination connected TRBV5-4 to TRBJ1-2, with 11 middle bases fitting TRBD1. The sample consisted of PBMCs. The clonotype comes from a woman aged 45-60 years in good health and CMV-seropositive. The CDR3 amino acid sequence is: CASSWDRGEGYTF. In nucleotide form, the sequence is TGTGCCAGCAGCTGGGACAGGGGGGAAGGCTACACCTTC.